This TCR beta chain was obtained from a study of breast tumors, draining lymph nodes, adjacent tissues. Study-wide findings and caveats: Tumors had less TCR diversity than lymph nodes, more than nontumor tissue. Luminal-like breast cancer showed significantly greater tumor-nontumor repertoire similarity than basal-like breast cancer did.

Samples came from axillary lymph nodes draining the breast cancer. This clonotype occurred many times. Its antigen remains unidentified. Using its own MiXCR run on the multiplex PCR reads, TCRdb lists one record per CDR3 protein. The sample records about 200,000 distinct CDR3 sequences, approximately 31% being singletons. Trimming removed 6 bases at V and 2 bases at J, with 12 bases between. CDR1 and CDR2 from the germline V gene are DFQATT and SNEGSKA (reference sequence). The CDR3 consists of 13 residues. Sample: axillary lymph node tissue. The TCR originated in a female donor with breast cancer. Some clones in this sample may be carry-over from other donors' samples. The chain joins TRBV20-1 to TRBJ2-3; D is perhaps TRBD1 (6 bases). In DNA, the CDR3 is TGCAGTGCCCTCGACAGGACCACAGATACGCAGTATTTT. It is translated as CSALDRTTDTQYF.